This entry describes one T cell receptor beta chain. Its antigen is unidentified. Sequence at one end of the junction differs from germline and may be a read error. Everyone who donated was a healthy bone marrow donor. Germline lookup yields CDR1 SEHNR and CDR2 FQNEAQ (reference sequence). The CDR3 length is 15 residues. The primer mix had 60 Vbeta and 13 Jbeta primers. In the source study's methods: Later reanalysis found 80 million or so unique TCR beta chains, 9 million to 12 million of them shared. Assay used: immunoSEQ multiplex PCR; TCRdb lists only in-frame clones, some missing. V and J calls and clone size are given by that table; D and trimming were obtained from the DNA. The sample lists fewer than 80,000 clones; less than 80% were seen once. This entry is derived from a study of cytomegalovirus exposure and HLA in healthy donors. Study results and caveats: Presence/absence comparisons presumed near-even sequencing depth among donors. A likely sequencing artifact accounted for one observed cluster of highly shared sequence variants.

This TCR was sampled from a woman aged 45-59 years in good health and CMV-seropositive. Source material: PBMCs. The genes are TRBV7-9 and TRBJ2-1, with 8 nucleotides matching TRBD1. The CDR3 nucleotides are TGTTCCAGCAGCCCCGGGACAGGAGGGGAAAGTGAGCAGTTCTTC. Translated: CSSSPGTGGESEQFF.